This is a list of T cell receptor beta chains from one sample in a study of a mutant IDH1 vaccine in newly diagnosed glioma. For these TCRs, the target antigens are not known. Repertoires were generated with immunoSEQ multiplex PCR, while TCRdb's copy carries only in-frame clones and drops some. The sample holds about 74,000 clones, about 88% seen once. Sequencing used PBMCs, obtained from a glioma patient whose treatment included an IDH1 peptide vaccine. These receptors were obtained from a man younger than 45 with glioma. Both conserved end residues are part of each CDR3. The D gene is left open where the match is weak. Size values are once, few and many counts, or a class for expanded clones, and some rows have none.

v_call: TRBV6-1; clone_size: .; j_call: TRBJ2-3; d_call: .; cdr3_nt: TGTGCCAGCAGTGAAGGTGTCAGCTATTTTAGCACAGATACGCAGTATTTT; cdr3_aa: CASSEGVSYFSTDTQYF
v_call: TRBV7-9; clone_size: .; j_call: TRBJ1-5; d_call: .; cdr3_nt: TGTGCCAGCAGCTTAGATGGGTCAGCTCAGCCCCAGCATTTT; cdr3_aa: CASSLDGSAQPQHF
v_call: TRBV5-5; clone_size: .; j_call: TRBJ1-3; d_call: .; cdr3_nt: TGTGCCAGCAGCTTCGATGGAAACACCATATATTTT; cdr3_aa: CASSFDGNTIYF
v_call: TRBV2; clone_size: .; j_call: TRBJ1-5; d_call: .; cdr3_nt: TGTGCCAGCAGTGAAGTTGCGGATCAGCCCCAGCATTTT; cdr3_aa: CASSEVADQPQHF
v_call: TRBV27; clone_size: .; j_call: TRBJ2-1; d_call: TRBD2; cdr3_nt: TGTGCCAGCAGTTCCTCTCCCGGACTAGCGGGGCCAGCCTTTAATGAGCAGTTCTTC; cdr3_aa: CASSSSPGLAGPAFNEQFF
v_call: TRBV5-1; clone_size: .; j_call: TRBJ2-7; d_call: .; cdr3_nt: TGCGCCAGCAGCCCCCTAGGTAGCGTACCCTACGAGCAGTACTTC; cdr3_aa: CASSPLGSVPYEQYF
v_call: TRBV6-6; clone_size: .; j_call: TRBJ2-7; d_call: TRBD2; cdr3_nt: TGTGCCAGCCAAAAGCGCCTAGCGGGTTACTACGAGCAGTACTTC; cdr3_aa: CASQKRLAGYYEQYF
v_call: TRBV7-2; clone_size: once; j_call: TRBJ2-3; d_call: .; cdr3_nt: TGTGCCAGTCAGCTTAGGGGGGCCCCAGATACGCAGTATTTT; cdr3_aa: CASQLRGAPDTQYF
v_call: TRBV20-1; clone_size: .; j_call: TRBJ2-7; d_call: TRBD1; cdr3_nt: TGCAGTGCTAGCGACAGGGGCGAGCAGTACTTC; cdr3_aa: CSASDRGEQYF
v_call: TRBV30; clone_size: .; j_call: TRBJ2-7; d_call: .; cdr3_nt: TGTGCCTGGAGTGTAGGGCGCAGGGGCAATTCCTACGAGCAGTACTTC; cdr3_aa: CAWSVGRRGNSYEQYF
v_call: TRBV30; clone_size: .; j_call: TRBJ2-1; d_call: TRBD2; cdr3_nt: TGTGCCTGGAGCGGGACTACAGCATGGAATGAGCAGTTCTTC; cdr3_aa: CAWSGTTAWNEQFF
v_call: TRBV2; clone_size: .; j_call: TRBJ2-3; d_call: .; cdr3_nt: TGTGCCAGCATTGGACGACCAAACACAGATACGCAGTATTTT; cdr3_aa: CASIGRPNTDTQYF
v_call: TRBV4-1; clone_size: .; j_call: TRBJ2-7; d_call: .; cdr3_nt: TGCGCCAGCAGCCGCGACAGCAACTACGAGCAGTACTTC; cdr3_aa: CASSRDSNYEQYF
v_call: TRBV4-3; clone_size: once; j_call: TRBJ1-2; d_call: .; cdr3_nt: TGCGCCAGCAGCCAAGATCAGCAGAGTAACTATGGCTACACCTTC; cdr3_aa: CASSQDQQSNYGYTF
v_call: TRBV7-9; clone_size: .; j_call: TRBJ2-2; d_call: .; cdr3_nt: TGTGCCAGCAGCAGACTACGGCGAGGGACCGGGGAGCTGTTTTTT; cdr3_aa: CASSRLRRGTGELFF
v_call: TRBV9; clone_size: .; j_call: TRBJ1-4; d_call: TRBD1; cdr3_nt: TGTGCCAGCAGCGACCCCGGGACAGGGAGGGAAAAACTGTTTTTT; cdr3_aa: CASSDPGTGREKLFF
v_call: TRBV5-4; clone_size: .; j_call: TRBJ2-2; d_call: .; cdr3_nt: TGTGCCAGCAGTTTGAGGACGACGAACACCGGGGAGCTGTTTTTT; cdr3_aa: CASSLRTTNTGELFF
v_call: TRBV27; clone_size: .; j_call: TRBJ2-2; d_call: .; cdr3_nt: TGTGCCAGCAGTTTAGGGGGCTATACGAACACCGGGGAGCTGTTTTTT; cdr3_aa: CASSLGGYTNTGELFF
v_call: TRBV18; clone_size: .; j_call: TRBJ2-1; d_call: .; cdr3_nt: TGTGCCAGCTCACCACCACTGAATGAGCAGTTCTTC; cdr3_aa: CASSPPLNEQFF
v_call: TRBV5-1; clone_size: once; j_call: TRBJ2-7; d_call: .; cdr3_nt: TGCGCCAGCAGCTTGTTGGGTCCGGGGAACTCCTACGAGCAGTACTTC; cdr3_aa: CASSLLGPGNSYEQYF
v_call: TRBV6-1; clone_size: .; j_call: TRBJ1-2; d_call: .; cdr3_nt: TGTGCCAGCACTCAGGCTAACTATGGCTACACCTTC; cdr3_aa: CASTQANYGYTF
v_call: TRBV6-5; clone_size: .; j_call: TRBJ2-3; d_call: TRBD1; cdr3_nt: TGTGCCAGCAGTTACTCGAGACAGGGGATCGCAGATACGCAGTATTTT; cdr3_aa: CASSYSRQGIADTQYF
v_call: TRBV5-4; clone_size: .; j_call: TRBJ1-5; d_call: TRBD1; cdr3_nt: TGTGCCAGCAGCTTGCTGCAGGGGGCGCGTAATCAGCCCCAGCATTTT; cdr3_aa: CASSLLQGARNQPQHF
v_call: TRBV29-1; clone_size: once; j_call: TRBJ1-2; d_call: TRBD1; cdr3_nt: TGCAGCGGTAAAACCGGGACAGGGAACTATGGCTACACCTTC; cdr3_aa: CSGKTGTGNYGYTF
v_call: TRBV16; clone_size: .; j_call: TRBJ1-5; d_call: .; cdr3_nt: TGTGCCAGCAGCCAAGCTACGGGGTACAATCAGCCCCAGCATTTT; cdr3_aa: CASSQATGYNQPQHF
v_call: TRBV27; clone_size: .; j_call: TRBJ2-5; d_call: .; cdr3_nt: TGTGCCAGCAGTTTATCGCGGTATCAATGGCGGGAGACCCAGTACTTC; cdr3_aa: CASSLSRYQWRETQYF
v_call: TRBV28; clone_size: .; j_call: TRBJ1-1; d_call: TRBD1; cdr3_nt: TGTGCCAGCAGCTCCGGACAGGGGTACACTGAAGCTTTCTTT; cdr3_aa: CASSSGQGYTEAFF
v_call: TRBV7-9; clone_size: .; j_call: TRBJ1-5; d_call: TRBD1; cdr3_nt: TGTGCCAGCAGCCGGACAGGGGATAGCAATCAGCCCCAGCATTTT; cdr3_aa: CASSRTGDSNQPQHF
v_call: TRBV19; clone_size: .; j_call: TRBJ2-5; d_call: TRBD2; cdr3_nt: TGTGCCAGTAGTGTTCTAGCGGGGAGAGGAGAGACCCAGTACTTC; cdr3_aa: CASSVLAGRGETQYF
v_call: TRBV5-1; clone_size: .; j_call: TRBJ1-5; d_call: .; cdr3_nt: TGCGCCAGCAGCCCTACAGGGTACGATCAGCCCCAGCATTTT; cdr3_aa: CASSPTGYDQPQHF
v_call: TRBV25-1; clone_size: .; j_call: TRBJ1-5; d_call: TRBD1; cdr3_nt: TGTGCCAGCAGTACACAGGGGAATAATCAGCCCCAGCATTTT; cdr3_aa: CASSTQGNNQPQHF
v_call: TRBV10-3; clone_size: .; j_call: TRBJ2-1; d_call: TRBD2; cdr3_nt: TGTGCCATCCGGTTTAGCGGGGGATACAATGAGCAGTTCTTC; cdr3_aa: CAIRFSGGYNEQFF
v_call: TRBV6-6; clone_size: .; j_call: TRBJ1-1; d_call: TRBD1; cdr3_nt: TGTGCCAGCACCGCCGACAGGGTATACAATGCTTTCTTT; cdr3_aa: CASTADRVYNAFF